The 30 T cell receptor beta chains given below trace back to one sample, sequenced in a study of T-cell memory formation after mild COVID-19. Each CDR3 protein gets one entry after TCRdb re-called the 5' RACE reads with MiXCR. The sample records roughly 610,000 distinct CDR3 sequences, around 15% being singletons. Material for sequencing was PBMCs or a T cell subset sorted from them (not recorded which). These receptors all come from an adult woman who had mild COVID-19 (a few samples of this study predate the infection). Cell type and time point are not known.

J is TRBJ1-4 and V is TRBV12-3 or TRBV12-4; tentative D call: TRBD1 (5 bases). V gave up 3 bases and J gave up 0 bases, with 23 bases separating them. The CDR3 has 20 amino acids. CDR3: CASSLRAGNGFGATNEKLFF. The CDR3 region has the DNA TGTGCCAGCAGTTTGAGGGCAGGGAACGGATTTGGGGCAACTAATGAAAAACTGTTTTTT.

The V and J genes are TRBV7-9 and TRBJ2-1; D possibly corresponds to TRBD1 (5 bases). Between the trimmed V and J ends, which lost 5 bases and 0 bases, there was a span of 20 bases. Germline-derived CDR1 and CDR2 are SEHNR and FQNEAQ (reference sequence). The CDR3 length is 18 residues. The CDR3 reads CASSPPAGSRNSYNEQFF. The DNA for the CDR3 is TGTGCCAGCAGCCCCCCAGCAGGGTCCCGGAACTCCTACAATGAGCAGTTCTTC. The complete variable domain, with remaining parts taken from reference TRBV7-9 and TRBJ2-1, reads DTGVSQNPRHKITKRGQNVTFRCDPISEHNRLYWYRQTLGQGPEFLTYFQNEAQLEKSRLLSDRFSAERPKGSFSTLEIQRTEQGDSAMYLCASSPPAGSRNSYNEQFFGPGTRLTVL.

This clonotype has a single count. The CDR3 DNA is TGTGCCAGCGGTGGGACTAGCGGCCACAATGAGCAGTTCTTC. Its protein product is CASGGTSGHNEQFF. J is TRBJ2-1 and V is TRBV6-6, with TRBD2 matching over 11 bases. This CDR3 contains 14 residues. V shed 8 bases, J shed 5 bases, and the junction held 5 bases outside the gene matches. Germline CDR1 reads MNHNY; CDR2 reads SVGAGI (reference sequence).

This clonotype has only a few counts. The gene calls are TRBV24-1 and TRBJ1-4; 9 nucleotides line up with TRBD1. After removal of 4 bases from V and 5 bases from J, the junction contained 4 bases not matched to a gene. From germline, CDR1 is KGHDR and CDR2 SFDVKD. The CDR3 spans 15 residues. The CDR3 coding sequence is TGTGCCACCAGTGAGACGACAGGGGGAAATGAAAAACTGTTTTTT. It encodes CATSETTGGNEKLFF.

The table lists this clonotype with a few counts. The chain employs TRBV11-2 and TRBJ1-2; a possible D gene is TRBD1 (6 bases). Trimming shortened V by 2 bases and J by 8 bases, and 15 bases separated the two germline ends. This CDR3 has 14 amino acids. Germline loops: CDR1 SGHAT, CDR2 FQNNGV. The CDR3 DNA reads TGTGCCAGCAGCTTACCCGACAGGTTTGAGGGCTACACCTTC. Its protein is CASSLPDRFEGYTF.

The rearrangement uses TRBV5-4 and TRBJ1-3, with TRBD1 matching over 7 bases. CDR1 SGHNT and CDR2 YYREEE come from the germline V gene (reference sequence). J gave up 0 bases and V 4 bases, and 4 bases lay outside the gene matches. This CDR3 has 15 amino acids. The CDR3 here is CASSPDRRSGNTIYF. In DNA, the CDR3 is TGTGCCAGCAGCCCGGACAGGCGCTCTGGAAACACCATATATTTT. Full variable domain (rest looked up from reference TRBV5-4 and TRBJ1-3): ETGVTQSPTHLIKTRGQQVTLRCSSQSGHNTVSWYQQALGQGPQFIFQYYREEENGRGNFPPRFSGLQFPNYSSELNVNALELDDSALYLCASSPDRRSGNTIYFGEGSWLTVV.

The genes are TRBV6-1 and TRBJ2-3; D is perhaps TRBD1 or TRBD2 (5 bases each). The CDR3 length is 18 residues. The germline V gene has CDR1 MNHNS and CDR2 SASEGT. Trimming stripped 0 bases from V and 1 base from J, with 17 bases between. CDR3 in amino acids: CASSEAGRWGTRTDTQYF. DNA for the CDR3: TGTGCCAGCAGTGAAGCTGGAAGGTGGGGGACCCGCACAGATACGCAGTATTTT.

The CDR3 nucleotides read TGTGCCACCACATCGAACAATGAGCAGTTCTTC. Protein sequence: CATTSNNEQFF. V usage is TRBV24-1 and J usage is TRBJ2-1; D is unresolved. Deletions cut 8 bases from V and 5 bases from J, with 6 bases between. The CDR3 contains 11 residues. Germline CDR1 KGHDR, CDR2 SFDVKD.

This clonotype was seen more than once but under ten times. The rearrangement uses TRBV12-3 or TRBV12-4 and TRBJ2-2; TRBD1 or TRBD2 may be the D gene (6 bases each). The CDR3 contains 14 residues. V lost 3 bases, J lost 5 bases, and 10 bases lay in between. The CDR3 is CASSFRGPTGELFF. The DNA of the CDR3 is TGTGCCAGCAGTTTCCGGGGGCCTACCGGGGAGCTGTTTTTT.

The rearrangement joins TRBV15 to TRBJ2-3; 7 nucleotides align to TRBD1. CDR1 is LNHNV, CDR2 YYDKDF, per germline (reference sequence). This CDR3 comprises 16 residues. The trim removed 0 bases at V and 1 base at J, leaving 4 bases unmatched. The DNA for the CDR3 is TGTGCCACCAGCAGAGATCGAGGGGGCGGCACAGATACGCAGTATTTT. Protein: CATSRDRGGGTDTQYF.

V and J are TRBV20-1 and TRBJ1-1; TRBD1 is a possible D gene (5 bases). V was shortened by 3 bases and J by 4 bases, with 15 bases between the two germline ends. There are 14 residues in the CDR3. CDR1 and CDR2 from the germline V gene are DFQATT and SNEGSKA (reference sequence). The DNA of the CDR3 is TGCAGTGCTAGTTCTACGGTGACAGCCACTGAAGCTTTCTTT. Translating it yields CSASSTVTATEAFF.

This clonotype showed up many times. The J gene is TRBJ1-1, the V gene TRBV5-6; possible D gene TRBD1, 5 bases. Per the germline V gene, CDR1 is SGHDT and CDR2 is YYEEEE. This CDR3 spans 13 amino acids. V lost 3 bases and J 0 bases, leaving 6 bases between the germline ends. The CDR3 nucleotides are TGTGCCAGCAGCTGGGGGGTGAACACTGAAGCTTTCTTT. Encoded protein: CASSWGVNTEAFF.

The J gene is TRBJ2-1, the V gene TRBV19; 9 bases align to TRBD2. J was trimmed by 5 bases and V by 4 bases; bases with no gene match: 12. Germline lookup yields CDR1 LNHDA and CDR2 SQIVND (reference sequence). CDR3 length: 17 residues. In nucleotides, the CDR3 is TGTGCCAGTAGTAACTCCAGGCTAGCGGGACCAAACAATGAGCAGTTCTTC. This translates into CASSNSRLAGPNNEQFF.

The rearrangement links TRBV5-6 to TRBJ1-2; a possible D gene is TRBD1 (6 bases). The V end lost 3 bases, the J end lost 4 bases, and 19 bases lay between the germline ends. CDR3 length equals 16 residues. Germline-derived CDR1 and CDR2 are SGHDT and YYEEEE. In nucleotides, the CDR3 is TGTGCCAGCAGCTCTTACCTCAGCTACAGGGCCTATGGCTACACCTTC. Translating gives CASSSYLSYRAYGYTF.

This clonotype has a count of ten or more. The CDR3 DNA sequence: TGTGCCAGCAGCCCTCGACAGGGCCTGGGAGGCAATCAGCCCCAGCATTTT. Translated, it gives CASSPRQGLGGNQPQHF. The chain combines TRBV4-2 with TRBJ1-5; 7 nucleotides align to TRBD1. V was pared by 4 bases and J by 2 bases, with 11 bases of the junction left unmatched. From germline, CDR1 is LGHNA and CDR2 YNFKEQ. The CDR3 sequence is 17 residues long.

The chain joins TRBV12-3 or TRBV12-4 to TRBJ1-5; D unresolved. The V end lost 3 bases, the J end lost 10 bases, and 22 bases lay between the germline ends. The CDR3 extends over 16 amino acids. Written as DNA, the CDR3 is TGTGCCAGCAGTTTGAGTACCCTATGGCACAGAGGACCCCAGCATTTT. Its protein is CASSLSTLWHRGPQHF.

This clonotype was seen more than once but under ten times. J is TRBJ2-3 and V is TRBV7-2; the D gene is possibly TRBD1 (5 bases). CDR1 SGHTA and CDR2 FQGNSA come from the germline V gene. The CDR3 consists of 16 residues. The V end lost 4 bases, the J end lost 2 bases, and 16 bases lay between the germline ends. CDR3: CASSSLGREVTDTQYF. The DNA for the CDR3 is TGTGCCAGCAGCTCACTCGGCAGGGAAGTCACAGATACGCAGTATTTT.

This clonotype was found a few times. The chain carries TRBV20-1 and TRBJ2-1; D not certain. Germline-derived CDR1 and CDR2 are DFQATT and SNEGSKA (reference sequence). Trimming stripped 6 bases from V and 2 bases from J, with 14 bases between. The CDR3 is made up of 14 amino acids. The CDR3 DNA sequence: TGCAGTGCCCGAAGGGATCTAACCTACAATGAGCAGTTCTTC. Its protein is CSARRDLTYNEQFF.

V is TRBV7-9 and J is TRBJ2-3; tentatively, D is TRBD1 (6 bases). The CDR3 totals 16 residues. V lost 4 bases to trimming and J lost 5 bases, with 19 bases between them. Germline V lookup: CDR1 SEHNR, CDR2 FQNEAQ (reference sequence). The CDR3, as DNA: TGTGCCAGCAGCTACACCCCAACAGGGTTGCAAGATACGCAGTATTTT. It specifies CASSYTPTGLQDTQYF.

CDR3 in DNA: TGCAGCGTTCAACAGGCAGCCTCTAACTATGGCTACACCTTC. Translating it yields CSVQQAASNYGYTF. This rearrangement joins TRBV29-1 to TRBJ1-2, with a tentative D call TRBD1 (5 bases). The CDR3 loop spans 14 amino acids. The V end lost 5 bases, the J end lost 0 bases, and 13 bases lay between the germline ends. Germline CDR1 is SQVTM and CDR2 is ANQGSEA.

The chain uses TRBV24-1 and TRBJ2-1; D unresolved. The germline V gene has CDR1 KGHDR and CDR2 SFDVKD. This CDR3 has 14 residues. Between the trimmed V and J ends, which lost 4 bases and 9 bases, there was a span of 15 bases. The CDR3: CATSEASPFVEQFF. Here the CDR3 DNA reads TGTGCCACCAGTGAAGCTTCGCCTTTCGTTGAGCAGTTCTTC.

This clonotype turned up a few times. The rearrangement joins TRBV7-9 to TRBJ2-7, with 9 bases that match TRBD2. V gave up 5 bases and J gave up 0 bases; unmatched junction bases: 8. The CDR3 is 16 amino acids. Germline V gene lookup returns CDR1 SEHNR and CDR2 FQNEAQ (reference sequence). The CDR3 here is CASSPRLAVGSYEQYF. As DNA, the CDR3 is TGTGCCAGCAGCCCTCGACTAGCGGTAGGCTCCTACGAGCAGTACTTC.

The chain couples TRBV7-3 to TRBJ2-5; no definite D call. Trimming removed 2 bases at V and 5 bases at J, with 12 bases between. This CDR3 has 14 residues. From germline, CDR1 is SGHTA and CDR2 FQGTGA. DNA of the CDR3: TGTGCCAGCAGCTTAGGCCCCAGGCGGGAGACCCAGTACTTC. Amino acid sequence: CASSLGPRRETQYF.

A few counts support this clonotype. This sequence joins TRBV10-3 and TRBJ2-7, with TRBD1 identical over 8 bases. Losses at the gene ends were 3 bases for V and 3 bases for J; bases not matched to a gene: 4. Germline V gene sequence: CDR1 ENHRY, CDR2 SYGVKD. The CDR3 is 14 amino acids. CDR3 bases: TGTGCCATCAGTGAAGACAGGGGCAACTACGAGCAGTACTTC. Translating it yields CAISEDRGNYEQYF.

This clonotype was counted only a few times. This chain connects TRBV15 to TRBJ2-5; perhaps TRBD1 as D (6 bases). CDR1 and CDR2 from the germline V gene are LNHNV and YYDKDF (reference sequence). V was pared by 0 bases and J by 2 bases, with 13 bases between. This CDR3 contains 16 residues. This chain's CDR3 is CATSRDNARGQETQYF. As DNA, the CDR3 is TGTGCCACCAGCAGAGATAACGCGAGGGGGCAAGAGACCCAGTACTTC.

CDR3 residues: CASSLSGFDQPQHF. As DNA, the CDR3 is TGTGCCAGCAGCTTATCAGGGTTCGATCAGCCCCAGCATTTT. This chain links TRBV7-9 with TRBJ1-5; D may be TRBD1 (5 bases). V gave up 2 bases and J gave up 5 bases, with 10 bases separating them. Germline V gene data show CDR1 as SEHNR and CDR2 as FQNEAQ (reference sequence). CDR3 length: 14 amino acids.

V is TRBV6-2 or TRBV6-3 and J is TRBJ2-5; D is possibly TRBD2 (5 bases). Between the trimmed V and J ends, which lost 4 bases and 2 bases, there was a span of 14 bases. Germline lookup yields CDR1 MNHEY and CDR2 SVGEGT. The CDR3 extends over 15 amino acids. CDR3 DNA sequence: TGTGCCAGCAGTTCCCCTCTGGGAGCACAAGAGACCCAGTACTTC. It specifies CASSSPLGAQETQYF.

This chain joins TRBV12-3 or TRBV12-4 and TRBJ2-5; TRBD1 aligns across 7 bases. This CDR3 has 17 residues. V gave up 3 bases and J gave up 4 bases; unmatched junction bases: 14. The CDR3: CASSLLATGSIVETQYF. The CDR3 DNA sequence: TGTGCCAGCAGTTTGTTGGCGACAGGGAGTATAGTAGAGACCCAGTACTTC.

This clonotype was detected only a few times. The V and J genes are TRBV5-5 and TRBJ1-1, with 8 bases matching TRBD1. V shed 0 bases, J shed 11 bases, and the junction held 6 bases outside the gene matches. CDR1 and CDR2 (germline): SGHKS, YYEKEE (reference sequence). The CDR3 is made up of 13 amino acids. The CDR3 DNA sequence: TGTGCCAGCAGCTTGGGTCAGGGGGCAGCGGCTTTCTTT. Its protein is CASSLGQGAAAFF.

This clonotype was found many times. The DNA for the CDR3 is TGTGCCAGCAGGGCTGGACAGGATCCAAGGACCCAGTACTTC. Protein product: CASRAGQDPRTQYF. This rearrangement joins TRBV12-3 or TRBV12-4 to TRBJ2-5; 7 bases are a match to TRBD1. CDR3 length: 14 amino acids. V shed 6 bases and J 7 bases; nucleotides not matched to a gene: 11.